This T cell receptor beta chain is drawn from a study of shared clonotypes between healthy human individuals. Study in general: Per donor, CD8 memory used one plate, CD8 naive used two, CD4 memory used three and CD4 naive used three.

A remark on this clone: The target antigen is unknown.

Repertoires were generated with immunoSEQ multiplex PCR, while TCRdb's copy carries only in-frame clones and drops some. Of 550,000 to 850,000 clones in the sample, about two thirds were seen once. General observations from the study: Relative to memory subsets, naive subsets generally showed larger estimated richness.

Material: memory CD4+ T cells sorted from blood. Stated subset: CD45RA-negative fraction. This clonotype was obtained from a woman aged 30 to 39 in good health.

CDR3 protein: CASSVGTSRTDTQYF. CDR3 DNA: TGTGCCAGCAGCGTCGGGACAAGTCGCACAGATACGCAGTATTTT. The rearrangement joins TRBV9 to TRBJ2-3, with D perhaps TRBD1 (6 bases). There are 15 residues in the CDR3. Germline-derived CDR1 and CDR2 are SGDLS and YYNGEE. The V end was cut by 2 bases, the J end by 1 base, with 11 bases between.